This T cell receptor beta chain was documented in a study of T-cell reconstitution after alpha-beta-depleted transplantation in children. This sample's TCRbeta library carried unique molecular identifier barcodes. TCRdb re-analysed the PCR reads in MiXCR, keeping a single row per CDR3 protein. The sample yields approximately 240,000 distinct CDR3 sequences, approximately 9.7% seen once. For this clonotype: One base away lies a much larger clone, so this may be a sequencing read error.

The CDR3 length is 15 residues. Germline V gene lookup returns CDR1 MNHEY and CDR2 SVGEGT. The sequencing used PBMCs from the stem cell graft donor, collected from the stem cell graft. The chain is built from TRBV6-2 or TRBV6-3 and TRBJ2-7; TRBD1 matches at 9 bases. The receptor was isolated from a human donor who donated a stem cell graft to a child with SCID. The CDR3 reads CASSSRDRVAYEPYF. The CDR3 DNA is TGTGCCAGCAGCTCCAGGGACAGGGTCGCCTACGAGCCGTACTTC.